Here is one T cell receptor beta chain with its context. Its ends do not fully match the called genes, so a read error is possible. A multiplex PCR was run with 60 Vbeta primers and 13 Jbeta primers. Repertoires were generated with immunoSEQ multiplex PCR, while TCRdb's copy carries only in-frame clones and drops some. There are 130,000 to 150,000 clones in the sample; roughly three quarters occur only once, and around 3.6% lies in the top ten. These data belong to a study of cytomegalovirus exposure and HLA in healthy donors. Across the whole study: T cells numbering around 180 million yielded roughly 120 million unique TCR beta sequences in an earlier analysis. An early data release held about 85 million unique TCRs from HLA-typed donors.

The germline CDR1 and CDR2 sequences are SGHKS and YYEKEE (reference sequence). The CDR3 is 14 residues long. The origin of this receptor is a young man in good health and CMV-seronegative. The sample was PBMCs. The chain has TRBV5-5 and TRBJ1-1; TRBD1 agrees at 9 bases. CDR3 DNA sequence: TGTGCCAGCAGTCCACGGGACAGGGAGACTGAAGCTCTCTTT. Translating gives CASSPRDRETEALF.